This T cell receptor beta chain is drawn from a study of tumor and adjacent non-tumor tissue in lung cancer. The study's findings and limits: Significantly higher TCR diversity was found in tumor than normal lung. Higher tumor TCR diversity was associated with shorter survival.

For this clonotype: Its antigen is not known.

The library came from three nested PCR rounds adapted from ARM-PCR protocols. TCRdb called the multiplex PCR reads again in MiXCR, with one record for every CDR3 protein. The data contain 100,000 to 150,000 distinct CDR3 sequences, 60% to 70% of them singletons. This sample's RNA came from whole unsorted tissue. Sequences were obtained from lung tumor tissue. The clonotype was recovered from a man aged 25-45 years with non-small cell lung cancer.

The CDR3 reads CANSLTSGGVKTQYF. The CDR3 nucleotides read TGTGCCAACAGCCTCACTAGCGGGGGGGTAAAGACCCAGTACTTC. V is TRBV12-3 or TRBV12-4 and J is TRBJ2-5, with 13 bases identical to TRBD2. The trim removed 10 bases at V and 6 bases at J, leaving 11 bases unmatched. This CDR3 has 15 residues.